This TCR beta chain was identified in a study of blood T cell repertoires in COVID-19 (dated by TCRdb to the early 2020s). Background on the whole study: The collaborator samples originated in the United States, Italy and Spain and spanned the acute and convalescent phases of COVID-19. The samples were drawn from the first 160 participants of the ongoing ImmuneRACE study and from 950 to 1,500 subjects provided by 6 global collaborators. The prospective study material was composed of cDNA or gDNA derived from T cells, B-cell-depleted T cells, or PBMCs. Where HLA class I and class II types were available, the types were taken from metadata supplied by the sample provider, not from assay-based typing. Sample metadata almost always included a de-identified subject ID, COVID-19 status, age in years and sex. Subjects who had been exposed to COVID-19, were actively infected with it, or had recovered from it provided the deeply sampled blood TCRbeta repertoires that made up the dataset. The repertoires were released in a freely available public database meant as a resource for research on the immune response to SARS-CoV-2.

This clone was seen a single time. Its specific antigen is unknown. Base qualities are not recorded, but no much larger clone differs from it by a single base. On the study overall, not on this receptor specifically: How much clinical and demographic metadata was included differed by source and by participant, and the metadata was provided uncurated.

Another Seattle source contributed samples from volunteer blood donors who had recovered from COVID-19. The collaborating institutions used their own protocols to collect whole blood in K2EDTA tubes. For TCRbeta analysis, collaborators shipped samples in one of three forms: frozen whole blood, isolated PBMCs, or DNA extracted from either of those sample types. TCRbeta CDR3 regions were amplified from genomic DNA using the immunoSEQ Assay, a bias-controlled multiplex PCR. Processing in the source paper ran as follows. Nucleated cell counts per sample were estimated from amplification of reference gene primers within the assay. Sequence reads were collapsed and filtered to measure the absolute abundance of every unique TCRbeta CDR3 rearrangement. Productive Simpson clonality was computed per sample as the square root of Simpson's diversity index over productive rearrangements. Here the immuneACCESS table is served through TCRdb, limited to in-frame sequences with V and J called. Missing clones are a known gap in these copies; in checked studies unresolved V genes cover under half, and the rest lacks a known reason. D and trimming come from the DNA, and the V and J calls and clone size come from that table. The table for this sample lists about 200,000 clones; roughly 89% of them were counted only once. In total, the top ten clones hold 6.2% of the sample.

V is cut by 2 bases and J by 5 bases, and the space between the germline ends is 12 bases. The CDR3 has 14 amino acids, counting the end cysteine and phenylalanine. Kept here is only the CDR3 DNA, which spans 42 bases and is read in frame from base 1. Based on the germline V gene, the CDR1 and CDR2 sequences are LGHNA and YNFKEQ. The TCR sequence derives from a man aged 55 to 70 who had recovered from COVID-19. Rearrangement joined TRBV4-2 to TRBJ1-1; TRBD1 is perhaps the D gene, given 6 matching bases. Material for sequencing was peripheral blood. The DNA reads as follows: TGTGCCAGCAGCCAACCCTCAACAGGGACTGAAGCTTTCTTT. It codes for CASSQPSTGTEAFF.